These T cell receptor beta chains were read from a single sample in a study of blood T cell repertoires in COVID-19. Measured with immunoSEQ multiplex PCR; TCRdb has only the in-frame clones, and not every one. Of a few hundred thousand clones in the sample, about 85% were seen once. Sequencing was done on a sample of PBMCs or T cells enriched from blood (not recorded which). These receptors were obtained from a woman aged 50 to 65 who had been exposed to COVID-19. CDR3s include the opening cysteine and the closing phenylalanine or tryptophan. Fields, in order: D gene, CDR3 length, V gene, clone size, J gene, CDR3 protein, CDR3 DNA. A D gene is named only where the DNA matches it firmly. The listing skips clone size in some rows; elsewhere it reads once, few, many or a size class.

d_gene: TRBD1
len: 15
v_gene: TRBV7-9
abundance: few
j_gene: TRBJ2-3
CDR3aa: CASSGTASSTDTQYF
CDR3nt: TGTGCCAGCAGCGGGACAGCATCTTCCACAGATACGCAGTATTTT

d_gene: TRBD2
len: 19
v_gene: TRBV4-1
abundance: NA
j_gene: TRBJ2-7
CDR3aa: CASSQVQRGYSSGPYEQYF
CDR3nt: TGCGCCAGCAGCCAAGTACAGCGGGGGTATTCAAGTGGCCCTTACGAGCAGTACTTC

d_gene: NA
len: 15
v_gene: TRBV6-5
abundance: NA
j_gene: TRBJ1-3
CDR3aa: CASILVGRFGNTIYF
CDR3nt: TGTGCCAGCATCCTCGTAGGGAGGTTTGGAAACACCATATATTTT

d_gene: NA
len: 17
v_gene: TRBV15
abundance: NA
j_gene: TRBJ1-3
CDR3aa: CATSRDVGWVSGNTIYF
CDR3nt: TGTGCCACCAGCAGAGATGTGGGCTGGGTCTCTGGAAACACCATATATTTT

d_gene: NA
len: 15
v_gene: TRBV30
abundance: NA
j_gene: TRBJ1-1
CDR3aa: CAWSPSKGGKTEAFF
CDR3nt: TGTGCCTGGAGTCCTTCAAAGGGGGGGAAGACTGAAGCTTTCTTT

d_gene: NA
len: 15
v_gene: TRBV7-9
abundance: NA
j_gene: TRBJ2-2
CDR3aa: CASSLGGANTGELFF
CDR3nt: TGTGCCAGCAGCTTAGGAGGCGCGAACACCGGGGAGCTGTTTTTT

d_gene: NA
len: 15
v_gene: TRBV5-1
abundance: few
j_gene: TRBJ1-1
CDR3aa: CASSLATGQGTEAFF
CDR3nt: TGCGCCAGCAGCTTGGCCACTGGGCAAGGCACTGAAGCTTTCTTT

d_gene: NA
len: 12
v_gene: TRBV29-1
abundance: NA
j_gene: TRBJ2-3
CDR3aa: CSAVQGPDTQYF
CDR3nt: TGCAGCGCTGTACAGGGTCCAGATACGCAGTATTTT

d_gene: NA
len: 17
v_gene: TRBV29-1
abundance: NA
j_gene: TRBJ1-6
CDR3aa: CSAGTSRGRVYNSPLHF
CDR3nt: TGCAGCGCCGGGACTTCCCGGGGCCGGGTGTATAATTCACCCCTCCACTTT

d_gene: TRBD1
len: 15
v_gene: TRBV5-4
abundance: NA
j_gene: TRBJ2-7
CDR3aa: CASSPDRGIGYEQYF
CDR3nt: TGTGCCAGCAGCCCGGACAGGGGAATTGGGTACGAGCAGTACTTC

d_gene: NA
len: 12
v_gene: TRBV9
abundance: NA
j_gene: TRBJ2-1
CDR3aa: CASSVRGDEQFF
CDR3nt: TGTGCCAGCAGCGTAAGGGGTGATGAGCAGTTCTTC

d_gene: TRBD1
len: 19
v_gene: TRBV2
abundance: NA
j_gene: TRBJ1-6
CDR3aa: CASSTKPGQGIRYNSPLHF
CDR3nt: TGTGCCAGCAGTACTAAACCGGGACAGGGAATTCGGTATAATTCACCCCTCCACTTT

d_gene: NA
len: 16
v_gene: TRBV23-1
abundance: NA
j_gene: TRBJ1-6
CDR3aa: CASSLERRSYNSPLHF
CDR3nt: TGCGCCAGCAGTCTGGAGAGAAGATCCTATAATTCACCCCTCCACTTT

d_gene: NA
len: 15
v_gene: TRBV11-2
abundance: NA
j_gene: TRBJ2-3
CDR3aa: CASSLGGRVGDTQYF
CDR3nt: TGTGCCAGCAGCTTAGGCGGCCGGGTTGGGGATACGCAGTATTTT

d_gene: NA
len: 14
v_gene: TRBV18
abundance: few
j_gene: TRBJ1-2
CDR3aa: CASSPQQESYGYTF
CDR3nt: TGTGCCAGCTCACCACAGCAGGAATCTTATGGCTACACCTTC

d_gene: NA
len: 13
v_gene: TRBV15
abundance: NA
j_gene: TRBJ1-5
CDR3aa: CATSGGGNQPQHF
CDR3nt: TGTGCCACCAGCGGGGGGGGGAATCAGCCCCAGCATTTT

d_gene: NA
len: 14
v_gene: TRBV2
abundance: NA
j_gene: TRBJ1-6
CDR3aa: CASVPGLYNSPLHF
CDR3nt: TGTGCCAGCGTTCCAGGACTGTATAATTCACCCCTCCACTTT

d_gene: NA
len: 13
v_gene: TRBV5-1
abundance: NA
j_gene: TRBJ2-2
CDR3aa: CASTLLRTGELFF
CDR3nt: TGCGCCAGCACCCTTCTGCGCACCGGGGAGCTGTTTTTT

d_gene: NA
len: 18
v_gene: TRBV10-3
abundance: NA
j_gene: TRBJ1-1
CDR3aa: CASSVRGLIGEMNTEAFF
CDR3nt: TGTGCCAGCTCGGTACGCGGGTTGATCGGGGAAATGAACACTGAAGCTTTCTTT

d_gene: TRBD2
len: 15
v_gene: TRBV10-3
abundance: NA
j_gene: TRBJ2-1
CDR3aa: CAISEILAGANEQFF
CDR3nt: TGTGCCATCAGTGAGATACTAGCGGGGGCCAATGAGCAGTTCTTC

d_gene: TRBD2
len: 16
v_gene: TRBV5-1
abundance: NA
j_gene: TRBJ2-5
CDR3aa: CASSLVSGGFQETQYF
CDR3nt: TGCGCCAGCAGCTTGGTTAGCGGGGGCTTCCAAGAGACCCAGTACTTC

d_gene: NA
len: 13
v_gene: TRBV6-4
abundance: NA
j_gene: TRBJ1-1
CDR3aa: CASSLGGNTEAFF
CDR3nt: TGTGCCAGCAGCTTAGGAGGGAACACTGAAGCTTTCTTT

d_gene: NA
len: 14
v_gene: TRBV6-4
abundance: NA
j_gene: TRBJ2-3
CDR3aa: CASSEGPGPDTQYF
CDR3nt: TGTGCCAGCAGTGAGGGGCCTGGGCCAGATACGCAGTATTTT

d_gene: TRBD2
len: 14
v_gene: TRBV3-1/TRBV3-2
abundance: NA
j_gene: TRBJ2-5
CDR3aa: CASSRMDSGGTQYF
CDR3nt: TGTGCCAGCAGCCGCATGGACTCGGGAGGAACCCAGTACTTC

d_gene: TRBD1
len: 14
v_gene: TRBV19
abundance: NA
j_gene: TRBJ1-2
CDR3aa: CASSIARDSLSGTF
CDR3nt: TGTGCCAGTAGTATAGCCCGGGACAGTCTGAGCGGCACCTTC

d_gene: TRBD1
len: 14
v_gene: TRBV6-2/TRBV6-3
abundance: NA
j_gene: TRBJ1-1
CDR3aa: CASSPQGANTEAFF
CDR3nt: TGTGCCAGCAGTCCACAGGGGGCTAACACTGAAGCTTTCTTT

d_gene: NA
len: 13
v_gene: TRBV5-4
abundance: NA
j_gene: TRBJ2-2
CDR3aa: CASSWEYPGELFF
CDR3nt: TGTGCCAGCAGCTGGGAGTACCCCGGGGAGCTGTTTTTT

d_gene: TRBD1
len: 15
v_gene: TRBV11-2
abundance: NA
j_gene: TRBJ2-2
CDR3aa: CASSPRTGGPGELFF
CDR3nt: TGTGCCAGCAGCCCCAGGACAGGGGGTCCCGGGGAGCTGTTTTTT

d_gene: NA
len: 14
v_gene: TRBV19
abundance: NA
j_gene: TRBJ1-1
CDR3aa: CASTPGQTNTEAFF
CDR3nt: TGTGCCAGTACCCCGGGACAAACGAACACTGAAGCTTTCTTT

d_gene: NA
len: 13
v_gene: TRBV11-2
abundance: NA
j_gene: TRBJ2-4
CDR3aa: CASSLYRLNIQYF
CDR3nt: TGTGCCAGCAGCTTATATAGATTAAACATTCAGTACTTC

d_gene: TRBD2
len: 16
v_gene: TRBV28
abundance: NA
j_gene: TRBJ2-5
CDR3aa: CASRGLAGTGQETQYF
CDR3nt: TGTGCCAGCAGAGGACTAGCGGGGACGGGCCAAGAGACCCAGTACTTC

d_gene: NA
len: 13
v_gene: TRBV12-3/TRBV12-4
abundance: NA
j_gene: TRBJ1-1
CDR3aa: CASSFSGGAEAFF
CDR3nt: TGTGCCAGCAGTTTCTCCGGGGGGGCTGAAGCTTTCTTT

d_gene: NA
len: 15
v_gene: TRBV9
abundance: NA
j_gene: TRBJ2-3
CDR3aa: CASSARSPPTDTQYF
CDR3nt: TGTGCCAGCAGCGCCCGGAGCCCCCCCACAGATACGCAGTATTTT

d_gene: NA
len: 16
v_gene: TRBV5-1
abundance: NA
j_gene: TRBJ2-7
CDR3aa: CASSLDGNGGFYEQYF
CDR3nt: TGCGCCAGCAGCTTGGATGGAAACGGCGGTTTCTACGAGCAGTACTTC

d_gene: TRBD1
len: 15
v_gene: TRBV27
abundance: few
j_gene: TRBJ2-2
CDR3aa: CASFPGQLNTGELFF
CDR3nt: TGTGCCAGTTTCCCGGGACAGCTGAACACCGGGGAGCTGTTTTTT

d_gene: TRBD2
len: 13
v_gene: TRBV12-3/TRBV12-4
abundance: NA
j_gene: TRBJ2-3
CDR3aa: CASSTSGGAVQYF
CDR3nt: TGTGCCAGCAGTACTAGCGGGGGGGCGGTGCAGTATTTT

d_gene: TRBD1
len: 16
v_gene: TRBV19
abundance: NA
j_gene: TRBJ1-2
CDR3aa: CASSISDRGFWNGYTF
CDR3nt: TGTGCCAGTAGTATTTCCGACAGGGGGTTTTGGAATGGCTACACCTTC

d_gene: TRBD1
len: 14
v_gene: TRBV3-1/TRBV3-2
abundance: NA
j_gene: TRBJ1-1
CDR3aa: CASSLGTGGMRTFF
CDR3nt: TGTGCCAGCAGCCTTGGGACAGGGGGAATGAGGACTTTCTTT